This T cell receptor beta chain was identified in a study of radiotherapy plus CTLA-4 blockade in lung cancer. As for the study in general: Across the patients, objective responses occurred in 18%, and disease control in 30% to 40%.

The germline gives CDR1 MRHNA, CDR2 SNTAGT. Deletions cut 6 bases from V and 4 bases from J, with 9 bases between. This CDR3 is built from 13 residues. Measured with immunoSEQ multiplex PCR; TCRdb has only the in-frame clones, and not every one. This table has tens of thousands of clones, around 80% appearing once. Receiving focal radiation plus CTLA-4 blockade with ipilimumab were patients who had chemo-refractory metastatic non-small-cell lung cancer. The chain uses TRBV6-4 and TRBJ2-2; the D is unclear. The sample consisted of peripheral blood, taken from a patient treated with radiotherapy plus ipilimumab. This TCR derives from a human donor with non-small cell lung cancer who had stable disease on radiotherapy plus ipilimumab. The CDR3 coding sequence is TGTGCCAGCAGGGCCCCCCTCACCGGGGAGCTGTTTTTT. It is translated as CASRAPLTGELFF.